The 4 T cell receptor beta chains reported below all come from one sample, sequenced in a study of technical replicates of blood from a handful of donors. The repertoire was sequenced with immunoSEQ multiplex PCR; TCRdb's copy has only in-frame clones and lacks some. In the table there are some 70,000 clones, approximately 90% of which are singletons. The material sequenced was PBMCs. All receptors come from a human donor in good health. Some clones in this sample may be carry-over from other donors' samples.

V and J are TRBV5-1 and TRBJ1-2; D is ambiguous. V was cut by 5 bases and J by 0 bases, with 11 bases left in between. Germline assignment: CDR1 SGHRS and CDR2 YFSETQ. The CDR3 length is 14 residues. CDR3 amino acids: CASSDTGPNYGYTF. CDR3 coding DNA: TGCGCCAGCAGTGACACTGGCCCTAACTATGGCTACACCTTC.

The chain uses TRBV18 and TRBJ2-2, with TRBD1 identical over 8 bases. The CDR3 loop spans 15 amino acids. With 3 bases clipped from V and 6 bases from J, the junction kept 6 bases outside the gene matches. Germline V CDR1 and CDR2: KGHSH, LQKENI. CDR3 amino acids: CASSPIQGGPGELFF. CDR3 bases: TGTGCCAGCTCACCGATACAGGGGGGACCCGGGGAGCTGTTTTTT.

The CDR3 loop reads CASSLAGRKTDTQYF. The CDR3 nucleotides are TGTGCCAGCAGTCTAGCGGGGCGGAAGACAGATACGCAGTATTTT. The chain recombines TRBV2 with TRBJ2-3, with 9 bases that match TRBD2. Germline V lookup: CDR1 SNHLY, CDR2 FYNNEI. This CDR3 comprises 15 residues. The V segment lost 5 bases and the J segment 3 bases; nucleotides outside the gene matches: 6.

This clone has just one count. The chain links TRBV27 to TRBJ1-1, with 9 bases fitting TRBD1. The CDR3 sequence is 14 residues long. V trimming: 4 bases; J trimming: 4 bases; junction bases outside the gene matches: 4. CDR1 is MNHEY and CDR2 is SMNVEV in the germline V gene (reference sequence). CDR3 region: CASSSRQGGTEAFF. CDR3 nucleotide sequence: TGTGCCAGCAGTTCCCGACAGGGGGGCACTGAAGCTTTCTTT.